These T cell receptor beta chains were read from a single sample in a study of PD-L1 blockade in urothelial cancer. Measured with immunoSEQ multiplex PCR; TCRdb has only the in-frame clones, and not every one. The profile shows more than 75,000 clones, 85% to 95% of them singletons. The source material was PBMCs, sampled around atezolizumab (anti-PD-L1) treatment. The receptors here all came from a man in his sixties with urothelial cancer. The CDR3 runs from the conserved cysteine through the conserved F or W. Fields, in order: V gene, clone size, D gene, J gene, CDR3 DNA, CDR3 protein. A D gene is named only where the DNA matches it firmly. Expanded clones get a size class; other rows say once, few or many, or leave the size out.

V gene: TRBV5-1
clone size: NA
D gene: NA
J gene: TRBJ2-7
CDR3 DNA: TGCGCCAGCAGCGCTCCGGGATCCTCTGATCTACGGCAGTACTTC
CDR3 protein: CASSAPGSSDLRQYF

V gene: TRBV27
clone size: once
D gene: TRBD1
J gene: TRBJ2-3
CDR3 DNA: TGTGCCAGCAGCCGATTACCTCCGGGACAGGGCACAGATACGCAGTATTTT
CDR3 protein: CASSRLPPGQGTDTQYF

V gene: TRBV18
clone size: NA
D gene: TRBD2
J gene: TRBJ2-3
CDR3 DNA: TGTGCCAGCTCACCACCGGCTAGCGGGAGCACAGATACGCAGTATTTT
CDR3 protein: CASSPPASGSTDTQYF

V gene: TRBV6-1
clone size: NA
D gene: NA
J gene: TRBJ1-5
CDR3 DNA: TGTGCCAGCAGTGGCTATCCAGGGTCGGGTCAGCCCCAGCATTTT
CDR3 protein: CASSGYPGSGQPQHF

V gene: TRBV4-1
clone size: NA
D gene: NA
J gene: TRBJ2-2
CDR3 DNA: TGCGCCAGCAGCCAAGTACGAGGGAGCAACACCGGGGAGCTGTTTTTT
CDR3 protein: CASSQVRGSNTGELFF

V gene: TRBV4-3
clone size: NA
D gene: NA
J gene: TRBJ2-1
CDR3 DNA: TGCGCCAGCAGCTTACGGGTCGGGGTGAATGAGCAGTTCTTC
CDR3 protein: CASSLRVGVNEQFF

V gene: TRBV6-5
clone size: NA
D gene: NA
J gene: TRBJ2-3
CDR3 DNA: TGTGCCAGCAGCCCTAGTACAGATACGCAGTATTTT
CDR3 protein: CASSPSTDTQYF

V gene: TRBV5-6
clone size: NA
D gene: TRBD2
J gene: TRBJ2-2
CDR3 DNA: TGTGCCAGCAGCTGGGGAACTAGCGGGGTAAACACCGGGGAGCTGTTTTTT
CDR3 protein: CASSWGTSGVNTGELFF

V gene: TRBV9
clone size: NA
D gene: TRBD1
J gene: TRBJ2-7
CDR3 DNA: TGTGCCAGCAGCGTAACCGGGACAGGGAGCGGCGAGCAGTACTTC
CDR3 protein: CASSVTGTGSGEQYF

V gene: TRBV2
clone size: NA
D gene: NA
J gene: TRBJ2-7
CDR3 DNA: TGTGCCAGCAGTGATCCCCAAACGGGGAGTTACGAGCAGTACTTC
CDR3 protein: CASSDPQTGSYEQYF

V gene: TRBV10-3
clone size: NA
D gene: NA
J gene: TRBJ1-2
CDR3 DNA: TGTGCCATCAGTGAGTCCCCGGTTAACTATGGCTACACCTTC
CDR3 protein: CAISESPVNYGYTF

V gene: TRBV2
clone size: few
D gene: NA
J gene: TRBJ2-7
CDR3 DNA: TGTGCCAGCATGACCAGAGCGGCCCCCGAGCAGTACTTC
CDR3 protein: CASMTRAAPEQYF

V gene: TRBV10-1
clone size: NA
D gene: TRBD2
J gene: TRBJ2-1
CDR3 DNA: TGCGCCAGCAGTGCCTCCACTAGCGCCGGCAATGAGCAGTTCTTC
CDR3 protein: CASSASTSAGNEQFF

V gene: TRBV27
clone size: NA
D gene: TRBD1
J gene: TRBJ1-1
CDR3 DNA: TGTGCCAGCAGTGACGACAGGGGGGGGGAAGCTTTCTTT
CDR3 protein: CASSDDRGGEAFF

V gene: TRBV5-4
clone size: NA
D gene: NA
J gene: TRBJ2-2
CDR3 DNA: TGTGCCAGCAGCCAATGGGGACTCTCGAACACCGGGGAGCTGTTTTTT
CDR3 protein: CASSQWGLSNTGELFF

V gene: TRBV29-1
clone size: NA
D gene: NA
J gene: TRBJ2-1
CDR3 DNA: TGCAGCGTTGAAGCGAGATACAATGAGCAGTTCTTC
CDR3 protein: CSVEARYNEQFF

V gene: TRBV18
clone size: NA
D gene: NA
J gene: TRBJ2-1
CDR3 DNA: TGTGCCAGCTCACCAGACAGAGAGCAGTTCTTC
CDR3 protein: CASSPDREQFF

V gene: TRBV2
clone size: NA
D gene: TRBD1
J gene: TRBJ2-4
CDR3 DNA: TGTGCCAGCATAGGGGTCCGACAGGGGAAAAACATTCAGTACTTC
CDR3 protein: CASIGVRQGKNIQYF

V gene: TRBV27
clone size: NA
D gene: NA
J gene: TRBJ2-3
CDR3 DNA: TGTGCCAGCAGTTTAATCCGTACGACATCGGAGGGCCTAACGGATACGCAGTATTTT
CDR3 protein: CASSLIRTTSEGLTDTQYF

V gene: TRBV5-5
clone size: NA
D gene: NA
J gene: TRBJ2-5
CDR3 DNA: TGTGCCAGCAGCTGGGGGACTGCACAAGAGACCCAGTACTTC
CDR3 protein: CASSWGTAQETQYF

V gene: TRBV6-5
clone size: NA
D gene: NA
J gene: TRBJ1-6
CDR3 DNA: TGTGCCAGCAGTTACGGGGCGGGGAATTCACCCCTCCACTTT
CDR3 protein: CASSYGAGNSPLHF

V gene: TRBV19
clone size: NA
D gene: NA
J gene: TRBJ1-4
CDR3 DNA: TGTGCCAGTAGTACGGCGGAGGGTAATGAAAAACTGTTTTTT
CDR3 protein: CASSTAEGNEKLFF

V gene: TRBV19
clone size: NA
D gene: TRBD1
J gene: TRBJ1-2
CDR3 DNA: TGTGCCAGTACTTTGACAGGGGGCTTCTATGGCTACACCTTC
CDR3 protein: CASTLTGGFYGYTF

V gene: TRBV7-8
clone size: NA
D gene: TRBD1
J gene: TRBJ2-3
CDR3 DNA: TGTGCCAGCGGACCCCGGACAGGGGACGGGACAGATACGCAGTATTTT
CDR3 protein: CASGPRTGDGTDTQYF

V gene: TRBV7-9
clone size: NA
D gene: NA
J gene: TRBJ2-1
CDR3 DNA: TGTGCCAGCAGCCCAGGGGCCGTGGGAGAGCAGTTCTTC
CDR3 protein: CASSPGAVGEQFF

V gene: TRBV30
clone size: NA
D gene: TRBD1
J gene: TRBJ1-1
CDR3 DNA: TGTGCCTGGAATAAGAACAGGGGGCCGCCGAACACTGAAGCTTTCTTT
CDR3 protein: CAWNKNRGPPNTEAFF

V gene: TRBV7-2
clone size: NA
D gene: TRBD2
J gene: TRBJ2-7
CDR3 DNA: TGTGCCAGCAGCTACGCCGTGCGGGAGGGCGCCGAGCAGTACTTC
CDR3 protein: CASSYAVREGAEQYF

V gene: TRBV29-1
clone size: NA
D gene: NA
J gene: TRBJ2-2
CDR3 DNA: TGCAGCGTTAGACGGAGGCAGCAGGAGTCACACAGCGGGGAGCTGTTTTTT
CDR3 protein: CSVRRRQQESHSGELFF

V gene: TRBV5-1
clone size: NA
D gene: NA
J gene: TRBJ1-5
CDR3 DNA: TGCGCCAGCAGCTTGGACCCCGCGGGGCCCCAGCATTTT
CDR3 protein: CASSLDPAGPQHF

V gene: TRBV7-2
clone size: NA
D gene: TRBD1
J gene: TRBJ2-7
CDR3 DNA: TGTGCCAGCAGCTTAGTAGACAGGGTCGAGCAGTACTTC
CDR3 protein: CASSLVDRVEQYF

V gene: TRBV4-1
clone size: NA
D gene: NA
J gene: TRBJ2-1
CDR3 DNA: TGCGCCAGCAGCCAAGTCTCGGGGGTGGGGGATGAGCAGTTCTTC
CDR3 protein: CASSQVSGVGDEQFF

V gene: TRBV4-3
clone size: NA
D gene: NA
J gene: TRBJ2-7
CDR3 DNA: TGCGCCAGCAGCCAAGAATGGACATCGAACTCCTACGAGCAGTACTTC
CDR3 protein: CASSQEWTSNSYEQYF

V gene: TRBV7-3
clone size: NA
D gene: NA
J gene: TRBJ2-1
CDR3 DNA: TGTGCCAGCAGCTCAGACCCGCGGGATGAGCAGTTCTTC
CDR3 protein: CASSSDPRDEQFF

V gene: TRBV19
clone size: once
D gene: NA
J gene: TRBJ1-5
CDR3 DNA: TGTGCCAGTAGTATAGGACAGGGCAATCAGCCCCAGCATTTT
CDR3 protein: CASSIGQGNQPQHF

V gene: TRBV19
clone size: NA
D gene: NA
J gene: TRBJ2-5
CDR3 DNA: TGTGCCAGTAGGGGTCTGGAGGAGACCCAGTACTTC
CDR3 protein: CASRGLEETQYF

V gene: TRBV5-4
clone size: NA
D gene: NA
J gene: TRBJ2-3
CDR3 DNA: TGTGCCAGCAGCTTGGCAAGGGGGAGGGCAGATACGCAGTATTTT
CDR3 protein: CASSLARGRADTQYF

V gene: TRBV11-3
clone size: NA
D gene: TRBD2
J gene: TRBJ2-7
CDR3 DNA: TGTGCCAGCAGCTTAGAAAGCGGGGGGCTCTACGAGCAGTACTTC
CDR3 protein: CASSLESGGLYEQYF

V gene: TRBV30
clone size: NA
D gene: NA
J gene: TRBJ2-1
CDR3 DNA: TGTGCCTGCCCGACCGGGTGGGGCATCTTCTTC
CDR3 protein: CACPTGWGIFF

V gene: TRBV4-2
clone size: NA
D gene: TRBD1
J gene: TRBJ1-4
CDR3 DNA: TGTGCCAGCAGCCAAGACGGGACAGGGGGCGAAAGACTGTTTTTT
CDR3 protein: CASSQDGTGGERLFF

V gene: TRBV5-6
clone size: NA
D gene: NA
J gene: TRBJ1-1
CDR3 DNA: TGTGCCAGCAGCTGGGACAAGAACACTGAAGCTTTCTTT
CDR3 protein: CASSWDKNTEAFF

V gene: TRBV10-3
clone size: NA
D gene: TRBD1
J gene: TRBJ2-3
CDR3 DNA: TGTGCCATCAGTCCGGGGACAGTAATGTTGGATACGCAGTATTTT
CDR3 protein: CAISPGTVMLDTQYF

V gene: TRBV6-1
clone size: NA
D gene: NA
J gene: TRBJ2-7
CDR3 DNA: TGTGCCAGCAGTGAAGCCGGACAGAACTACGAGCAGTACTTC
CDR3 protein: CASSEAGQNYEQYF

V gene: TRBV18
clone size: NA
D gene: NA
J gene: TRBJ2-2
CDR3 DNA: TGTGCCAGCTCACCACCGGCAGGGTACACCGGGGAGCTGTTTTTT
CDR3 protein: CASSPPAGYTGELFF

V gene: TRBV4-3
clone size: NA
D gene: NA
J gene: TRBJ1-2
CDR3 DNA: TGCGCCAGCAGCCAAGACAGTTACACCTATGGCTACACCTTC
CDR3 protein: CASSQDSYTYGYTF

V gene: TRBV29-1
clone size: once
D gene: TRBD1
J gene: TRBJ1-2
CDR3 DNA: TGCAGCGCCCATCGGGACAGCGGCTATGGCTACACCTTC
CDR3 protein: CSAHRDSGYGYTF

V gene: TRBV7-2
clone size: NA
D gene: NA
J gene: TRBJ1-5
CDR3 DNA: TGTGCCAGCAGCTTAAGGGAGGCTGGATCTAATCAGCCCCAGCATTTT
CDR3 protein: CASSLREAGSNQPQHF